The 18 T cell receptor beta chains reported below all come from one sample, sequenced in a study of T cell repertoires in cytomegalovirus infection. These TCRs are of unknown antigen specificity. In TCRdb, the reads were re-called with MiXCR into one record per CDR3 protein. The sample holds 680,000 or so distinct CDR3 sequences, roughly 30% seen once. This specimen was cultured PBMCs, taken from culture after CMV antigen stimulation. Receptors originate from a human donor in good health (CMV status not recorded). Some clones in this sample may be carry-over from other donors' samples.

The gene calls are TRBV27 and TRBJ2-1, with a tentative D call TRBD1 (6 bases). The CDR3 has 11 amino acids. Trimming left V 4 bases short and J 14 bases short, with 12 bases between. CDR1 and CDR2 from the germline V gene are MNHEY and SMNVEV (reference sequence). The CDR3 protein is CASSYTGTKFF. CDR3 DNA: TGTGCCAGCAGTTATACAGGGACAAAGTTCTTC.

The J gene is TRBJ2-5, the V gene TRBV5-1; D is perhaps TRBD2 (5 bases). V lost 4 bases, J lost 0 bases, and 10 bases lay in between. This CDR3 is built from 14 residues. CDR1 and CDR2 (germline): SGHRS, YFSETQ. This CDR3 reads CASSPEAHQETQYF. CDR3 nucleotide sequence: TGCGCCAGCAGCCCGGAGGCACACCAAGAGACCCAGTACTTC.

This clonotype has at least ten counts. The chain employs TRBV7-2 and TRBJ2-1; 9 nucleotides agree with TRBD2. V was pared by 0 bases and J by 8 bases, with 8 bases of the junction left unmatched. This CDR3 region has 16 residues. Per the germline V gene, CDR1 is SGHTA and CDR2 is FQGNSA. CDR3 residues: CASSLAAVAGADEQFF. CDR3 DNA: TGTGCCAGCAGCTTAGCTGCGGTAGCGGGAGCGGATGAGCAGTTCTTC.

This chain links TRBV7-8 with TRBJ1-1, with a weak D call TRBD1 (5 bases). V shed 2 bases and J shed 0 bases, with 10 bases lying between them. Germline CDR1 and CDR2: SGHVS and FQNEAQ. This CDR3 has 15 residues. CDR3 nucleotide sequence: TGTGCCAGCAGCTTACCCGGGACTTTGAACACTGAAGCTTTCTTT. Its translation is CASSLPGTLNTEAFF.

The chain uses TRBV28 and TRBJ2-5, with TRBD1 matching over 7 bases. Losses at the gene ends were 5 bases for V and 3 bases for J; bases not matched to a gene: 6. The CDR3 extends over 14 amino acids. Germline CDR1 reads MDHEN; CDR2 reads SYDVKM. The CDR3 sequence: CASSPDRAEETQYF. In DNA form, the CDR3 reads TGTGCCAGCAGTCCTGACAGGGCTGAAGAGACCCAGTACTTC.

Only a few counts were recorded for this clonotype. The V call is TRBV28, the J call TRBJ2-5, with a possible D match to TRBD2 (6 bases). The CDR3 has 13 amino acids. Germline V gene lookup returns CDR1 MDHEN and CDR2 SYDVKM. Trimming pared 8 bases from V and 2 bases from J, leaving 12 bases between. CDR3 region: CASSRGWQETQYF. The CDR3 region has the DNA TGTGCCAGCTCACGGGGGTGGCAAGAGACCCAGTACTTC.

This clonotype has more than one count but fewer than ten. The chain combines TRBV6-2 or TRBV6-3 with TRBJ2-1; 8 bases are shared with TRBD2. Germline V gene data show CDR1 as MNHEY and CDR2 as SVGEGT. Unmatched junction bases numbered 9, after V lost 0 bases and J lost 2 bases. The CDR3 covers 18 residues. CDR3 residues: CASSYSIMGLVTYNEQFF. The CDR3 DNA reads as TGTGCCAGCAGTTACTCGATTATGGGACTAGTTACCTACAATGAGCAGTTCTTC.

This clonotype came up a few times. The CDR3 loop reads CASSIRDRVSYEQYF. CDR3 nucleotide sequence: TGCGCCAGCAGCATACGGGACAGGGTCTCCTACGAGCAGTACTTC. This rearrangement joins TRBV5-1 to TRBJ2-7; 9 bases match TRBD1. The junction had 5 bases not matched to a gene; V was cut back by 4 bases and J by 0 bases. CDR1 SGHRS and CDR2 YFSETQ come from the germline V gene. The CDR3 sequence is 15 residues long.

This clonotype was counted only a few times. The chain uses TRBV6-6 and TRBJ1-5; D is ambiguous. The CDR3 covers 15 residues. The ends were cut back, 0 bases at V and 2 bases at J, with 8 bases in the middle. CDR1 MNHNY and CDR2 SVGAGI come from the germline V gene (reference sequence). The CDR3 sequence: CASSYSIWGNQPQHF. CDR3 in DNA: TGTGCCAGCAGTTACTCTATCTGGGGCAATCAGCCCCAGCATTTT.

The rearrangement uses TRBV5-6 and TRBJ1-1, with D hard to call. CDR3 size: 16 residues. Deletions cut 0 bases from V and 7 bases from J, with 19 bases between. Germline V lookup: CDR1 SGHDT, CDR2 YYEEEE. The CDR3 reads CASSLAGIGRTSEAFF. The CDR3 DNA reads TGTGCCAGCAGCTTGGCAGGAATTGGCCGAACGAGTGAAGCTTTCTTT.

This chain's CDR3 is CASSGGSEETQYF. The CDR3 bases are TGTGCCAGCAGTGGAGGCAGCGAAGAGACCCAGTACTTC. The chain is built from TRBV2 and TRBJ2-5, with unresolved D. CDR3 size: 13 residues. Germline values: CDR1 SNHLY, CDR2 FYNNEI. Trimming cost V 4 bases and J 3 bases, with 9 bases left between them.

V gene TRBV11-1 combines with J gene TRBJ1-2; D gene ambiguous. The CDR3 runs 15 residues. Germline V lookup: CDR1 SGHAT, CDR2 FQDESV (reference sequence). V was clipped by 6 bases and J by 0 bases, with 14 bases between them. The CDR3 sequence is CASSPEPTTNYGYTF. CDR3 coding DNA: TGTGCCAGCAGTCCCGAACCCACCACTAACTATGGCTACACCTTC.

This clonotype was counted many times. This chain links TRBV7-2 with TRBJ2-5; D perhaps matches TRBD1 (6 bases). The CDR3 consists of 15 residues. Germline V lookup: CDR1 SGHTA, CDR2 FQGNSA. The germline V and J ends were trimmed by 3 bases and 1 base, with 12 bases remaining between them. Written as DNA, the CDR3 is TGTGCCAGCAGCTTCAGACAGGTTCTCCAAGAGACCCAGTACTTC. Its protein is CASSFRQVLQETQYF.

V usage is TRBV25-1 and J usage is TRBJ2-1; 9 positions match TRBD2. This CDR3 has 16 amino acids. The J segment lost 6 bases and the V segment lost 0 bases, leaving 6 bases of the junction unmatched. Germline values: CDR1 MGHDK, CDR2 SYGVNS. The DNA of the CDR3 is TGTGCCAGCAGTGAATATACGAGGCGGGAGGGCAATGAGCAGTTCTTC. Residues: CASSEYTRREGNEQFF.

This clonotype was picked up a small number of times. V gene TRBV4-2 combines with J gene TRBJ2-1; D remains ambiguous. Germline CDR1 and CDR2: LGHNA and YNFKEQ. V lost 1 base and J lost 5, with 9 bases in between. The length of the CDR3 is 14 residues. The CDR3 region has the DNA TGTGCCAGCAGCCAAGCTGGAGTGGACAATGAGCAGTTCTTC. Translated, it gives CASSQAGVDNEQFF.

This clonotype was seen ten or more times. The rearrangement joins TRBV7-2 to TRBJ1-2; possible D gene TRBD1, 6 bases. CDR1 SGHTA and CDR2 FQGNSA come from the germline V gene. The CDR3 has 15 amino acids. Between the trimmed V and J ends, which lost 5 bases and 4 bases, there was a span of 17 bases. The CDR3 DNA is TGTGCCAGCAGCCGGACCGGGACAACGCTCTATGGCTACACCTTC. Amino acid sequence: CASSRTGTTLYGYTF.

This clonotype was counted many times. The chain has TRBV12-3 or TRBV12-4 and TRBJ1-1; 7 bases agree with TRBD1. The V and J ends lost 5 bases and 2 bases, in that order; junction bases with no gene match: 14. There are 17 residues in the CDR3. This CDR3 is CASSQNPLTGSNTEAFF. The CDR3 coding sequence is TGTGCCAGCAGTCAAAACCCCCTGACAGGGTCCAACACTGAAGCTTTCTTT.

The chain joins TRBV4-1 to TRBJ2-1; the D gene is possibly TRBD2 (7 bases). The CDR3 runs to 15 residues. V was cut by 4 bases and J by 8 bases, with 18 bases left in between. In germline, CDR1 is MGHRA, CDR2 YSYEKL. CDR3 coding DNA: TGCGCCAGCAGCCCGCGGGGGCTGTTCTTGGATGAGCAGTTCTTC. As protein: CASSPRGLFLDEQFF.